This is a list of T cell receptor beta chains from one sample in a study of shared clonotypes between healthy human individuals. Measured with immunoSEQ multiplex PCR; TCRdb has only the in-frame clones, and not every one. The table records fewer than 600,000 clones, 70% to 80% of them present only once. Sequencing was carried out using PBMCs. These TCRs come from a woman aged 40-49 years in good health. Some clones in this sample may be carry-over from other donors' samples. Both conserved end residues are part of each CDR3. D genes are given only for firm matches. A row's size may be missing; if present it is once, few, many or a size class.

V gene,D gene,CDR3 length,clone size,J gene,CDR3 protein,CDR3 DNA
TRBV28,.,14,.,TRBJ1-2,CASSLYAGNYGYTF,TGTGCCAGCAGTTTATACGCGGGGAACTATGGCTACACCTTC
TRBV4-1,.,14,.,TRBJ1-1,CASSHGGRVTEAFF,TGCGCCAGCAGCCATGGGGGGAGGGTCACTGAAGCTTTCTTT
TRBV30,TRBD1,15,.,TRBJ1-5,CAWSAGQGSNQPQHF,TGTGCCTGGAGTGCCGGACAGGGGAGCAATCAGCCCCAGCATTTT
TRBV7-9,.,13,few,TRBJ2-1,CASSLLETGEQFF,TGTGCCAGCAGCCTTCTAGAAACTGGAGAGCAGTTCTTC
TRBV2,.,13,.,TRBJ2-3,CASHHTTTDTQYF,TGTGCCAGCCATCATACGACTACAGATACGCAGTATTTT
TRBV6-1,.,14,.,TRBJ2-7,CASSGQQETYEQYF,TGTGCCAGCAGTGGACAACAGGAGACCTACGAGCAGTACTTC
TRBV19,TRBD1,16,.,TRBJ1-2,CASSIDTLGQGYGYTF,TGTGCCAGTAGTATAGATACCCTGGGACAGGGGTATGGCTACACCTTC
TRBV2,TRBD1,12,.,TRBJ1-1,CASRDRGLKAFF,TGTGCCAGCAGGGACAGGGGCCTAAAAGCTTTCTTT
TRBV13,.,13,.,TRBJ2-1,CASSLLVNNEQFF,TGTGCCAGCAGCTTACTAGTGAACAATGAGCAGTTCTTC
TRBV7-2,TRBD2,15,.,TRBJ2-7,CASSLTGTTPSEQYF,TGTGCCAGCAGCTTAACCGGGACTACCCCTTCCGAGCAGTACTTC
TRBV10-3,.,13,.,TRBJ1-2,CAISEAYIYGYTF,TGTGCCATCAGTGAGGCCTATATCTATGGCTACACCTTC
TRBV5-6,.,14,.,TRBJ2-7,CASSLQGPPYEQYF,TGTGCCAGCAGCTTGCAGGGCCCCCCCTACGAGCAGTACTTC
TRBV19,.,16,few,TRBJ2-6,CASSSRAVTGANVLTF,TGTGCCAGTAGTTCCCGGGCCGTTACTGGGGCCAACGTCCTGACTTTC
TRBV27,.,15,.,TRBJ1-5,CASNYNRRIFQPQHF,TGTGCCAGCAACTATAACCGGCGGATTTTTCAGCCCCAGCATTTT
TRBV2,.,13,.,TRBJ1-1,CASRFQRDTEAFF,TGTGCCAGCCGGTTCCAGAGGGACACTGAAGCTTTCTTT
TRBV6-6,.,13,.,TRBJ1-5,CASSYGGSQPQHF,TGTGCCAGCAGTTACGGGGGATCTCAGCCCCAGCATTTT
TRBV6-6,.,14,.,TRBJ1-1,CASSYSSNQREAFF,TGTGCCAGCAGTTACTCGAGTAACCAGAGAGAGGCTTTCTTT
TRBV6-1,.,12,.,TRBJ2-1,CASSNDYSEQFF,TGTGCCAGCAGCAACGACTACTCTGAGCAGTTCTTC
TRBV10-1,TRBD1,13,.,TRBJ1-5,CASSEGQGAPQHF,TGCGCCAGCAGTGAGGGACAGGGGGCTCCCCAGCATTTT
TRBV4-2,.,14,.,TRBJ2-7,CASSRTGSSYEQYF,TGTGCCAGCAGCCGAACTGGGAGCTCCTACGAGCAGTACTTC
TRBV4-3,.,14,.,TRBJ2-3,CASSQGPTADTQYF,TGCGCCAGCAGCCAAGGACCCACAGCAGATACGCAGTATTTT
TRBV19,TRBD2,15,.,TRBJ2-1,CASAQLAGAHNEQFF,TGTGCCAGTGCTCAACTAGCGGGAGCTCACAATGAGCAGTTCTTC
TRBV28,.,13,many,TRBJ2-7,CASSSGHSYEQYF,TGTGCCAGCAGCTCAGGACACTCCTACGAGCAGTACTTC
TRBV7-3,.,16,.,TRBJ2-1,CASSLTPGQADNEQFF,TGTGCCAGCAGCTTAACCCCGGGACAAGCCGACAATGAGCAGTTCTTC
TRBV6-5,.,12,.,TRBJ2-3,CAIRTPMDTQYF,TGTGCCATCCGGACCCCCATGGATACGCAGTATTTT
TRBV9,TRBD2,13,.,TRBJ2-1,CASSLAGSNEQFF,TGTGCCAGCAGCCTAGCGGGATCCAATGAGCAGTTCTTC
TRBV7-2,TRBD1,15,.,TRBJ2-7,CASSLVGTGGYEQYF,TGTGCCAGCAGCTTAGTCGGGACAGGGGGCTACGAGCAGTACTTC
TRBV21-1,.,13,.,TRBJ2-7,CASSEQGAGEQYF,TGTGCCAGCAGCGAACAGGGGGCGGGCGAGCAGTACTTC
TRBV7-2,TRBD2,18,.,TRBJ2-7,CASSFSVYSGSLWGEQYF,TGTGCCAGCAGCTTTTCGGTTTATAGCGGGAGTTTATGGGGGGAGCAGTACTTC
TRBV28,.,14,.,TRBJ2-7,CASSLRSGLDEQYF,TGTGCCAGCAGTTTGCGGTCAGGGCTGGACGAGCAGTACTTC
TRBV27,.,15,.,TRBJ1-5,CASSPSRGRFQPQHF,TGTGCCAGCAGTCCTAGTAGGGGTCGCTTCCAGCCCCAGCATTTT
TRBV15,.,13,.,TRBJ1-2,CATSRGQNYGYTF,TGTGCCACCAGCAGAGGACAGAACTATGGCTACACCTTC
TRBV5-1,.,15,.,TRBJ2-1,CASSLEGSRHNEQFF,TGCGCCAGCAGCTTGGAAGGTAGCAGGCACAATGAGCAGTTCTTC
TRBV10-3,TRBD2,11,once,TRBJ2-1,CAIGGGNEQFF,TGTGCCATCGGGGGGGGCAATGAGCAGTTCTTC
TRBV30,.,14,once,TRBJ2-1,CAWSAPPAANEQFF,TGTGCCTGGAGTGCCCCTCCGGCAGCAAATGAGCAGTTCTTC
TRBV10-3,TRBD2,16,.,TRBJ2-1,CAISGGASGTYNEQFF,TGTGCCATCAGTGGGGGAGCTAGCGGGACCTACAATGAGCAGTTCTTC
TRBV7-9,TRBD1,15,once,TRBJ1-2,CASSLGSTGGDGYTF,TGTGCCAGCAGCTTAGGTTCCACAGGGGGCGATGGCTACACCTTC
TRBV29-1,.,12,once,TRBJ1-2,CSIGEAVYGYTF,TGCAGTATAGGGGAGGCGGTCTATGGCTACACCTTC
TRBV25-1,.,14,.,TRBJ2-2,CASSSPAATGELFF,TGTGCCAGCAGCTCCCCAGCAGCCACCGGGGAGCTGTTTTTT
TRBV5-6,.,13,few,TRBJ1-2,CASSLRGGYGYTF,TGTGCCAGCAGCTTGAGGGGAGGCTATGGCTACACCTTC
TRBV28,.,13,.,TRBJ1-5,CASRRDSNQPQHF,TGTGCCAGCAGAAGGGACAGCAATCAGCCCCAGCATTTT
TRBV4-2,.,16,many,TRBJ2-3,CASSRLVSSSTDTQYF,TGTGCCAGCAGCCGTCTAGTGTCTTCTAGCACAGATACGCAGTATTTT
TRBV6-1,.,14,few,TRBJ2-7,CASRGVPSSYEQYF,TGTGCCAGCAGGGGAGTTCCGAGCTCCTACGAGCAGTACTTC
TRBV5-4,TRBD1,15,.,TRBJ1-2,CASSFPQGAGYGYTF,TGTGCCAGCAGCTTCCCTCAGGGGGCGGGCTATGGCTACACCTTC
TRBV2,.,15,few,TRBJ1-5,CASSELRGYNQPQHF,TGTGCCAGCAGTGAACTCAGGGGCTACAATCAGCCCCAGCATTTT
TRBV7-6,TRBD2,17,.,TRBJ2-3,CASSAVLGRENGDTQYF,TGTGCCAGCAGCGCGGTCCTAGGGCGGGAGAACGGAGATACGCAGTATTTT
TRBV7-9,TRBD1,14,once,TRBJ1-4,CASSKGQGGEKLFF,TGTGCCAGCAGCAAGGGACAGGGCGGTGAAAAACTGTTTTTT
TRBV6-5,TRBD1,14,.,TRBJ2-1,CASRDGQVRDEQFF,TGTGCCAGCAGAGACGGACAGGTCAGGGATGAGCAGTTCTTC
TRBV6-5,.,13,.,TRBJ1-5,CASRPRSVGPQHF,TGTGCCAGCCGCCCAAGGAGCGTGGGGCCCCAGCATTTT
TRBV6-5,TRBD1,14,.,TRBJ2-7,CASGRTGSSYEQYF,TGTGCCAGCGGACGGACAGGGAGCTCCTACGAGCAGTACTTC
TRBV7-9,.,16,.,TRBJ1-4,CASSLFLIQHNEKLFF,TGTGCCAGCAGCTTATTTCTAATACAGCATAATGAAAAACTGTTTTTT
TRBV4-1,TRBD2,16,.,TRBJ2-7,CASSLTRLAGAGEQYF,TGCGCCAGCAGCCTCACGAGGTTAGCGGGAGCGGGCGAGCAGTACTTC
TRBV7-9,.,15,.,TRBJ2-4,CASSAGTSSGNIQYF,TGTGCCAGCAGCGCCGGGACCTCATCGGGAAACATTCAGTACTTC